A selection of T cell receptor beta chains follows, all from one sample in a study of T cell responses to AZD1222 COVID-19 vaccine. Sequencing used immunoSEQ multiplex PCR; TCRdb keeps in-frame clones, though not all of them. This table holds 200,000 to 250,000 clones, about 95% found once. The starting material was peripheral blood, obtained 28 days after the second dose of the MenACWY control vaccine. These receptors originate from an adult who received the MenACWY meningococcal vaccine as a control. Both conserved end residues are part of each CDR3. Each record gives: J gene, clone size, D gene, V gene, CDR3 length, CDR3 DNA, CDR3 protein. A D gene is named only where the DNA matches it firmly. Size is omitted from some rows. Given values are once, few, many or a class for expanded clones.

TRBJ2-3,.,.,TRBV28,11,TGTGCCAGCAGTATCACAGATACGCAGTATTTT,CASSITDTQYF
TRBJ2-3,.,TRBD1,TRBV13,15,TGTGCCAGCAGCTTAGAGGGGGCCGGTACAGATACGCAGTATTTT,CASSLEGAGTDTQYF
TRBJ1-5,.,TRBD1,TRBV2,15,TGTGCCAGCAGGTACCGGACAGGGGAGAATCAGCCCCAGCATTTT,CASRYRTGENQPQHF
TRBJ2-7,.,TRBD1,TRBV5-6,15,TGTGCCAGCAGCCTTCCCAGGGGGAGCTCCTACGAGCAGTACTTC,CASSLPRGSSYEQYF
TRBJ2-1,.,.,TRBV7-2,16,TGTGCCAGCAGCTTAGCGATTGGCCCGTCGGCCAATGAGCAGTTCTTC,CASSLAIGPSANEQFF
TRBJ2-3,.,.,TRBV29-1,14,TGCAGCGGAGAAGGACAGTTTAGCACAGATACGCAGTATTTT,CSGEGQFSTDTQYF
TRBJ2-1,.,.,TRBV5-1,14,TGCGCCAGCAGCTTGCTAGAGGGGGGCGCTGAGCAGTTCTTC,CASSLLEGGAEQFF
TRBJ2-1,once,TRBD1,TRBV5-1,14,TGCGCCAGCAGCTTGAACAGGGGGGTCAATGAGCAGTTCTTC,CASSLNRGVNEQFF
TRBJ2-7,.,.,TRBV24-1,14,TGTGCCACCAGTGATTCAGCGGACTCCTACGAGCAGTACTTC,CATSDSADSYEQYF
TRBJ1-3,.,.,TRBV6-1,13,TGTGCCAGCAGTGAACGCTCTGGAAACACCATATATTTT,CASSERSGNTIYF
TRBJ1-2,.,TRBD1,TRBV7-9,16,TGTGCCAGCAGCTTAGACGGGACAGGGGCTGGCTATGGCTACACCTTC,CASSLDGTGAGYGYTF
TRBJ1-1,.,.,TRBV2,14,TGTGCCAGCAGTGAAAGGTCCCTAAACACTGAAGCTTTCTTT,CASSERSLNTEAFF
TRBJ1-1,.,TRBD1,TRBV5-1,15,TGCGCCAGCAGCTTGCAGACAGGGGCGAACACTGAAGCTTTCTTT,CASSLQTGANTEAFF
TRBJ1-4,.,.,TRBV4-2,16,TGTGCCAGCAGCCCCCTTAAGGGCGCAACTAATGAAAAACTGTTTTTT,CASSPLKGATNEKLFF
TRBJ2-7,.,.,TRBV27,14,TGTGCCAGCAGTTTGGGTATACGCTACTACGAGCAGTACTTC,CASSLGIRYYEQYF
TRBJ2-1,.,.,TRBV28,12,TGTGCCAGCAGGCAGACATACAATGAGCAGTTCTTC,CASRQTYNEQFF
TRBJ2-2,.,TRBD1,TRBV5-1,15,TGCGCCAGCAGCTCGGACAGGTTGAACACCGGGGAGCTGTTTTTT,CASSSDRLNTGELFF
TRBJ2-2,.,.,TRBV7-3,12,TGTGCCAGCCTTGCGCCTACCGGGGAGCTGTTTTTT,CASLAPTGELFF
TRBJ2-7,once,TRBD1,TRBV3-1/TRBV3-2,17,TGTGCCAGCAGCCAAGACACAGGGGGCAGAGCTACGTACGAGCAGTACTTC,CASSQDTGGRATYEQYF
TRBJ2-7,.,.,TRBV7-9,15,TGTGCCAGCAGCTTAGTGGTGGGAACTAACTACGAGCAGTACTTC,CASSLVVGTNYEQYF
TRBJ2-3,.,.,TRBV30,14,TGTGCCTGGAAGGAGGTGTTACGCACAGATACGCAGTATTTT,CAWKEVLRTDTQYF
TRBJ2-3,.,TRBD2,TRBV9,15,TGTGCCAGCAGCGTAGTGGGGGGGAACACAGATACGCAGTATTTT,CASSVVGGNTDTQYF
TRBJ1-5,.,TRBD1,TRBV10-2,15,TGCGCCAGCAGTGGGGGGACAGGCGTCAATCAGCCCCAGCATTTT,CASSGGTGVNQPQHF
TRBJ2-5,.,.,TRBV28,14,TGTGCCAGCAGTCCCGTAGCGGCTTACGAGACCCAGTACTTC,CASSPVAAYETQYF
TRBJ1-5,.,TRBD1,TRBV7-8,15,TGTGCCAGCAGGGGACAGGGGAATAGCAATCAGCCCCAGCATTTT,CASRGQGNSNQPQHF
TRBJ1-5,.,.,TRBV24-1,10,TGTGCCACCGGAAATCAGCCCCAGCATTTT,CATGNQPQHF
TRBJ2-1,.,.,TRBV14,11,TGTGCCAGCAGCACCGGGTCCAAGCAGTTCTTC,CASSTGSKQFF
TRBJ2-3,.,.,TRBV13,14,TGTGCCAGCAGCTCCGACAGGGAGGGGGATACGCAGTATTTT,CASSSDREGDTQYF
TRBJ2-1,once,.,TRBV14,13,TGTGCCAGCAGCCAAGGGACATACAATGAGCAGTTCTTC,CASSQGTYNEQFF
TRBJ2-5,.,.,TRBV5-1,13,TGCGCCAGCAGCTTGGGCGGCCAAGAGACCCAGTACTTC,CASSLGGQETQYF
TRBJ2-7,.,TRBD1,TRBV5-5,15,TGTGCCAGCAGCGCACGACAGGGGAGCTCCTACGAGCAGTACTTC,CASSARQGSSYEQYF
TRBJ2-2,.,.,TRBV7-6,17,TGTGCCAGCAGCTTATCCCCCCGGGTCTTGGGCACCGGGGAGCTGTTTTTT,CASSLSPRVLGTGELFF
TRBJ2-7,.,.,TRBV27,13,TGTGCCAGCAGTTTTGGAACGGCCACCGAGCAGTACTTC,CASSFGTATEQYF
TRBJ2-7,.,.,TRBV28,15,TGTGCCAGCAGTTACTCTGGGGGACTTTCCTACGAGCAGTACTTC,CASSYSGGLSYEQYF
TRBJ2-2,.,.,TRBV28,15,TGTGCCAGCAGTTTAAGTCGGGGGGCCGGCGGGGAGCTGTTTTTT,CASSLSRGAGGELFF
TRBJ1-3,.,.,TRBV12-3/TRBV12-4,13,TGTGCCAGCAGCAGTGACACCGGAAACACCATATATTTT,CASSSDTGNTIYF
TRBJ1-2,.,.,TRBV29-1,10,TGCAGCGTTGAGACCTATGGCTACACCTTC,CSVETYGYTF
TRBJ2-1,.,.,TRBV2,13,TGTGCCAGCAGCAGGGACGCTTACAATGAGCAGTTCTTC,CASSRDAYNEQFF
TRBJ1-4,.,.,TRBV30,13,TGTGCCTCTGGGGGTTCGGGGGCAGAAAAACTGTTTTTT,CASGGSGAEKLFF
TRBJ2-1,.,TRBD1,TRBV7-8,17,TGTGCCAGCAGCCGAGGGCCAACAGGGGGCAGCTACAATGAGCAGTTCTTC,CASSRGPTGGSYNEQFF
TRBJ2-1,.,.,TRBV7-3,15,TGTGCCAGCAGCTTAAGAGGGGGAGGATACAATGAGCAGTTCTTC,CASSLRGGGYNEQFF
TRBJ1-4,.,.,TRBV19,13,TGTGCCAGTAGTAGGACAGTAAATGAAAAACTGTTTTTT,CASSRTVNEKLFF
TRBJ1-1,.,.,TRBV6-1,12,TGTGCCAGCAGTCAAGCGAACACTGAAGCTTTCTTT,CASSQANTEAFF
TRBJ1-4,.,.,TRBV5-1,19,TGCGCCAGCAGCACGGGGGTCGGCTGGCGGGTCGCGGTTGGTGAAAAACTGTTTTTT,CASSTGVGWRVAVGEKLFF
TRBJ1-2,.,TRBD1,TRBV5-1,15,TGCGCCAGCAGCTTGGAGGGACAGGGATACTATGGCTACACCTTC,CASSLEGQGYYGYTF
TRBJ1-4,.,.,TRBV9,15,TGTGCCAGCAGCGTAGGTCTCGCAACTAATGAAAAACTGTTTTTT,CASSVGLATNEKLFF
TRBJ1-4,.,.,TRBV7-9,17,TGTGCCAGCAGCTTAGTTCCCGGACAGCTAACTAATGAAAAACTGTTTTTT,CASSLVPGQLTNEKLFF
TRBJ1-1,.,.,TRBV7-3,13,TGTGCCAGCAGCTTAGGGCCAGACACTGAAGCTTTCTTT,CASSLGPDTEAFF
TRBJ2-2,.,.,TRBV7-2,14,TGTGCCAGCAGCTTAGCGCGGACCACCGGGGAGCTGTTTTTT,CASSLARTTGELFF
TRBJ1-1,.,.,TRBV3-1/TRBV3-2,12,TGTGCCAGCAGCCAAGAACCGGGGGAAGCTTTCTTT,CASSQEPGEAFF
TRBJ2-1,.,.,TRBV7-8,15,TGTGCCAGCAGCTTAGGCGACAGCGTTTACAATGAGCAGTTCTTC,CASSLGDSVYNEQFF